This T cell receptor beta chain appears in the sequencing data of a study of blood T cell repertoires in COVID-19. Turning to the study itself: The study drew acute and convalescent COVID-19 samples from the United States, Italy and Spain. Sample material is recorded as cDNA or gDNA derived from T cells, B-cell-depleted T cells, or PBMCs.

V lost 0 bases to trimming and J lost 3 bases; unmatched junction nucleotides: 3. The CDR3 totals 16 residues. The germline V gene encodes CDR1 LGHDT and CDR2 YNNKEL (reference sequence). In the authors' workflow: Estimation of nucleated cell counts relied on the amplification of reference gene primers. TCRdb's table, derived via immunoSEQ multiplex PCR, lists solely in-frame clones and lacks some. V, J and clone size are those of that table, while D and trimming were read from the DNA. The table has 200,000 to 300,000 clones, 88% seen once; the top ten hold about 0.65%. Sequencing input: peripheral blood. The rearrangement uses TRBV3-1 (or the pseudogene TRBV3-2) and TRBJ2-1, with 9 positions matching TRBD1. The clonotype comes from a human donor in a cohort sampled during active COVID-19. In DNA, the CDR3 is TGTGCCAGCAGCCAAGAAGGGACAGGGTACTACAATGAGCAGTTCTTC. It is translated as CASSQEGTGYYNEQFF.